This T cell receptor beta chain is drawn from a study of T cells after yellow fever vaccination. This clonotype was observed a few times. Each CDR3 protein is one row after TCRdb ran MiXCR on the 5' RACE reads. The data contain approximately 300,000 distinct CDR3 sequences, 10% to 15% of them singletons. CDR1 is SGHKS, CDR2 YYEKEE, per germline (reference sequence). Trimming cost V 0 bases and J 9 bases; bases outside gene matches: 8. This CDR3 is 15 amino acids long. The V gene is TRBV5-5, the J gene TRBJ2-1; 8 nucleotides line up with TRBD2. This material consisted of CD4+ T cells sorted from PBMCs, taken 45 days after the yellow fever booster vaccination. The receptor was isolated from a man aged 25 to 40 who received the YFV17D yellow fever vaccine. CDR3 bases: TGTGCCAGCAGCTTGGGAACGGGAGGGCCGGGTGAGCAGTTCTTC. Translating gives CASSLGTGGPGEQFF.